The 25 T cell receptor beta chains presented below share a single source sample, sequenced in a study of blood T cell repertoires in COVID-19 (TCRdb year 2020). The library relied on the immunoSEQ multiplex PCR assay. TCRdb re-hosts the immuneACCESS table, in-frame sequences only. Its copies lack some clones; in the studies checked, an unresolved V gene accounts for under half of them, and the cause for the rest is not known. Across this sample there are some 160,000 clones, with 84% seen only once. The ten biggest clones cover roughly 8% of the sample. Input material: PBMCs or T cells enriched from blood (not recorded which). Source of these receptors: a woman between 45 and 65 years old who had recovered from COVID-19.

V is TRBV5-8 and J is TRBJ2-2; D perhaps matches TRBD2 (6 bases). Germline assignment: CDR1 SGHTS and CDR2 YDEGEE. The CDR3 runs 15 residues. The V gene lost 2 bases and the J gene lost 0 bases, with 8 bases spanning the gap. CDR3 nucleotides: TGTGCCAGCAGCTTAGGGAGGACGAACACCGGGGAGCTGTTTTTT. Translation gives CASSLGRTNTGELFF.

The chain recombines TRBV9 with TRBJ1-1; no clear D. Between the trimmed V and J ends, which lost 0 bases and 5 bases, there was a span of 17 bases. This CDR3 is built from 16 residues. The germline V gene encodes CDR1 SGDLS and CDR2 YYNGEE. This CDR3 is CASSVDLGGKETEAFF. The CDR3 DNA is TGTGCCAGCAGCGTAGATCTGGGAGGGAAAGAGACTGAAGCTTTCTTT. Full variable domain (outside the CDR3, taken from reference TRBV9 and TRBJ1-1): DSGVTQTPKHLITATGQRVTLRCSPRSGDLSVYWYQQSLDQGLQFLIQYYNGEERAKGNILERFSAQQFPDLHSELNLSSLELGDSALYFCASSVDLGGKETEAFFGQGTRLTVV.

This clone was seen once. The V and J genes are TRBV29-1 and TRBJ2-7; D is unclear. Trimming shortened V by 4 bases and J by 6 bases, and 10 bases separated the two germline ends. Germline assignment: CDR1 SQVTM and CDR2 ANQGSEA. CDR3 length: 11 residues. This CDR3 is CSVVLPGEQYF. In DNA, the CDR3 is TGCAGCGTTGTTCTCCCAGGCGAGCAGTACTTC.

The chain links TRBV6-4 to TRBJ1-5; 11 bases match TRBD1. Trimming at V came to 2 bases and at J to 5 bases, leaving 2 bases not matched to a gene. The CDR3 spans 15 residues. Per germline, CDR1 MRHNA and CDR2 SNTAGT. The CDR3 protein is CASSDRDRGYQPQHF. The CDR3 region has the DNA TGTGCCAGCAGTGACCGGGACAGGGGGTATCAGCCCCAGCATTTT.

The gene calls are TRBV12-3 or TRBV12-4 and TRBJ1-5, with D possibly being TRBD1 (5 bases). The V end lost 7 bases, the J end lost 4 bases, and 8 bases lay between the germline ends. The length of the CDR3 is 12 residues. CDR3 region: CASTGGNQPQHF. CDR3 nucleotide sequence: TGTGCCAGCACGGGGGGGAATCAGCCCCAGCATTTT.

The rearrangement uses TRBV12-3 or TRBV12-4 and TRBJ1-1; D call uncertain. The CDR3 runs to 13 residues. V dropped 3 bases and J dropped 4 bases, with 9 bases sitting between them. The CDR3 DNA reads as TGTGCCAGCAGTTTCAATGCGGGCACTGAAGCTTTCTTT. This encodes CASSFNAGTEAFF.

This chain joins TRBV20-1 and TRBJ2-7; unclear D gene. The germline gives CDR1 DFQATT, CDR2 SNEGSKA (reference sequence). Trimming pared 6 bases from V and 6 bases from J, leaving 12 bases between. This CDR3 is 11 amino acids long. The CDR3 region has the DNA TGCAGTGCCAACTTTAATGGCGAGCAGTACTTC. Amino acids: CSANFNGEQYF.

The rearrangement joins TRBV28 to TRBJ1-2, with 9 bases lining up with TRBD1. Trimming took 6 bases from V and 3 from J; bases not matched to a gene: 8. This CDR3 contains 15 residues. CDR1 and CDR2 (germline): MDHEN, SYDVKM. The CDR3 protein is CASSDATGGDYGYTF. For the CDR3, the DNA is TGTGCCAGCAGCGACGCGACAGGGGGGGACTATGGCTACACCTTC.

The V and J genes are TRBV28 and TRBJ2-5; 7 bases match TRBD1. The V gene end was trimmed by 2 bases and the J gene end by 9 bases; junction bases not matched to a gene: 6. The CDR3 is 13 amino acids. Germline V lookup: CDR1 MDHEN, CDR2 SYDVKM. CDR3 residues: CASSLEGARPQYF. In nucleotides, the CDR3 is TGTGCCAGCAGTTTAGAGGGGGCCAGGCCCCAGTACTTC.

The chain carries TRBV2 and TRBJ2-1; 8 bases match TRBD1. CDR1 and CDR2 (germline): SNHLY, FYNNEI. Trimming took 7 bases from V and 5 from J; bases not matched to a gene: 10. The CDR3 is 15 residues long. This CDR3 is CASKRNRGVDNEQFF. The CDR3 nucleotides read TGTGCCAGCAAGAGAAACAGGGGGGTTGACAATGAGCAGTTCTTC.

The CDR3 DNA is TGTGCCAGCAGTATGAACTACAGGGCTGGGTTGTATCATGAGCAGTTCTTC. Its translation: CASSMNYRAGLYHEQFF. This sequence joins TRBV28 and TRBJ2-1; D is possibly TRBD1 (6 bases). The V end was cut by 5 bases, the J end by 8 bases, with 25 bases between. CDR1 and CDR2 from the germline V gene are MDHEN and SYDVKM. The CDR3 consists of 17 residues.

The chain combines TRBV7-3 with TRBJ2-5, with 9 bases aligning to TRBD2. CDR3 size: 14 residues. The germline CDR1 and CDR2 sequences are SGHTA and FQGTGA. V gave up 3 bases and J gave up 5 bases; unmatched junction bases: 4. The chain's CDR3 is CASSFSGSAETQYF. CDR3 DNA sequence: TGTGCCAGCAGCTTTAGCGGGAGTGCTGAGACCCAGTACTTC.

The chain has TRBV3-1 (or the pseudogene TRBV3-2) and TRBJ1-2, with a possible D match to TRBD1 (6 bases). This CDR3 has 15 amino acids. Germline-derived CDR1 and CDR2 are LGHDT and YNNKEL (reference sequence). Trimming cost V 4 bases and J 0 bases, with 12 bases left between them. The CDR3 loop is CASSLRTATNYGYTF. In DNA, the CDR3 is TGTGCCAGCAGCCTTCGGACAGCTACTAACTATGGCTACACCTTC.

The J gene is TRBJ1-1, the V gene TRBV5-1; the match to TRBD1 covers 7 bases. Unmatched junction bases numbered 10, after V lost 2 bases and J lost 0 bases. The V gene's germline CDR1 is SGHRS and CDR2 YFSETQ. This CDR3 region has 17 residues. The CDR3 sequence: CASSLPLLTGMNTEAFF. The DNA of the CDR3 is TGCGCCAGCAGCTTACCGTTATTGACAGGGATGAACACTGAAGCTTTCTTT. Using reference TRBV5-1 and TRBJ1-1 for the parts outside the CDR3, the full variable domain is KAGVTQTPRYLIKTRGQQVTLSCSPISGHRSVSWYQQTPGQGLQFLFEYFSETQRNKGNFPGRFSGRQFSNSRSEMNVSTLELGDSALYLCASSLPLLTGMNTEAFFGQGTRLTVV.

This clone came up once. The chain uses TRBV14 and TRBJ2-2; 7 bases line up with TRBD2. The CDR3 totals 16 residues. The ends lost 4 bases at V and 5 bases at J; junction bases unmatched: 10. In germline, CDR1 is SGHDN, CDR2 FVKESK. CDR3 in amino acids: CASSRMASGITGELFF. CDR3 nucleotides: TGTGCCAGCAGCCGAATGGCTAGCGGTATAACCGGGGAGCTGTTTTTT.

This clone was observed once. The chain has TRBV3-1 (or the pseudogene TRBV3-2) and TRBJ2-7, with 10 nucleotides matching TRBD2. This CDR3 comprises 15 residues. V shed 1 base, J shed 3 bases, and the junction held 3 bases outside the gene matches. Per the germline V gene, CDR1 is LGHDT and CDR2 is YNNKEL (reference sequence). The CDR3 sequence: CASSQVAGGVYEQYF. The CDR3 nucleotides are TGTGCCAGCAGCCAAGTAGCGGGAGGCGTCTACGAGCAGTACTTC.

The V and J genes are TRBV4-1 and TRBJ2-7; 11 bases agree with TRBD2. The germline V gene has CDR1 MGHRA and CDR2 YSYEKL. This CDR3 contains 16 residues. J gave up 3 bases and V 3 bases, and 7 bases lay outside the gene matches. The CDR3 sequence is CASSQEPGLAVYEQYF. The CDR3 nucleotides read TGCGCCAGCAGCCAGGAACCGGGACTAGCGGTCTACGAGCAGTACTTC.

This clone was seen only a few times. The V call is TRBV2, the J call TRBJ1-1; D is possibly TRBD1 (6 bases). Germline V lookup: CDR1 SNHLY, CDR2 FYNNEI. This CDR3 spans 13 amino acids. The ends were cut back, 8 bases at V and 1 base at J, with 11 bases in the middle. The CDR3 sequence is CASVGQRNTEAFF. In DNA, the CDR3 is TGTGCCAGCGTAGGACAGAGGAACACTGAAGCTTTCTTT.

The J gene is TRBJ2-1, the V gene TRBV27; D call uncertain. The V end lost 2 bases, the J end lost 9 bases, and 11 bases lay between the germline ends. Germline V CDR1 and CDR2: MNHEY, SMNVEV (reference sequence). This CDR3 is built from 13 residues. CDR3 amino acids: CASSLALVTEQFF. The CDR3 DNA follows: TGTGCCAGCAGTTTAGCGTTAGTTACTGAGCAGTTCTTC.

CDR3 bases: TGCGCCAGCAGCTTGGGTTGGGGCATGAACACTGAAGCTTTCTTT. It yields the protein CASSLGWGMNTEAFF. The gene calls are TRBV5-1 and TRBJ1-1; weak D call: TRBD1 (5 bases). Germline CDR1 SGHRS, CDR2 YFSETQ. Trimming took off 0 bases at V and 0 bases at J, with 9 bases between the two ends. The CDR3 extends over 15 amino acids.

V gene TRBV27 combines with J gene TRBJ1-1, with D unresolved. Germline CDR1 and CDR2: MNHEY and SMNVEV (reference sequence). V lost 2 bases and J 1 base, leaving 20 bases between the germline ends. The CDR3 length is 18 residues. CDR3 in amino acids: CASSLKPETRGRNTEAFF. CDR3 DNA: TGTGCCAGCAGTTTAAAGCCGGAGACCCGAGGGAGGAACACTGAAGCTTTCTTT.

The chain combines TRBV9 with TRBJ2-2; tentative D call: TRBD2 (6 bases). Trimming pared 3 bases from V and 7 bases from J, leaving 19 bases between. Germline V lookup: CDR1 SGDLS, CDR2 YYNGEE. CDR3 size: 16 residues. As DNA, the CDR3 is TGTGCCAGCAGCGAGGCGAGGAGCGGGTCAGTCGGGGAGCTGTTTTTT. This sequence encodes CASSEARSGSVGELFF. Complete variable domain (other parts from reference TRBV9 and TRBJ2-2): DSGVTQTPKHLITATGQRVTLRCSPRSGDLSVYWYQQSLDQGLQFLIQYYNGEERAKGNILERFSAQQFPDLHSELNLSSLELGDSALYFCASSEARSGSVGELFFGEGSRLTVL.

V and J are TRBV19 and TRBJ1-5; unclear D gene. The CDR3 runs to 14 residues. V was shortened by 5 bases and J by 4 bases, with 12 bases between the two germline ends. Germline V gives CDR1 LNHDA, CDR2 SQIVND (reference sequence). Written as DNA, the CDR3 is TGTGCCAGTAGTCCCTCCCCCGGGAATCAGCCCCAGCATTTT. Encoded protein: CASSPSPGNQPQHF.

This chain joins TRBV3-1 (or the pseudogene TRBV3-2) and TRBJ2-7, with TRBD1 matching over 7 bases. The CDR3 loop spans 15 amino acids. The trim removed 5 bases at V and 4 bases at J, leaving 11 bases unmatched. Per germline, CDR1 LGHDT and CDR2 YNNKEL (reference sequence). The CDR3 bases are TGTGCCAGCAGCAGAATGCCAGGGGGATCGTACGAGCAGTACTTC. It encodes CASSRMPGGSYEQYF.

V and J are TRBV2 and TRBJ2-7; D is possibly TRBD1 (6 bases). The CDR3 is made up of 15 amino acids. Germline CDR1 is SNHLY and CDR2 is FYNNEI. The V and J ends lost 7 bases and 4 bases respectively, with 20 bases between them. As DNA, the CDR3 is TGTGCCAGCACCACCGAATGGACAGCCGAATACGAGCAGTACTTC. Residues: CASTTEWTAEYEQYF.